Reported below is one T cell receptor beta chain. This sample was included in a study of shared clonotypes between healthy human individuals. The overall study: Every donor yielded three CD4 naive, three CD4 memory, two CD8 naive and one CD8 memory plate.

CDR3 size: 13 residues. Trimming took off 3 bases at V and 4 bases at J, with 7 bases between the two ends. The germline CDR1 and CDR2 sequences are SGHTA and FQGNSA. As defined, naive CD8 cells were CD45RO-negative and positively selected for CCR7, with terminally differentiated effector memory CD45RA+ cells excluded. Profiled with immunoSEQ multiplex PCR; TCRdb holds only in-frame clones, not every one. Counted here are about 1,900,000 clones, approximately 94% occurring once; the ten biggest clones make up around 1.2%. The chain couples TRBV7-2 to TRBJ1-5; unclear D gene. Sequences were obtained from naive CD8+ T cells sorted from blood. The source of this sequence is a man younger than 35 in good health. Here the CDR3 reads CASSFPGNQPQHF. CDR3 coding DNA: TGTGCCAGCAGCTTCCCGGGGAATCAGCCCCAGCATTTT. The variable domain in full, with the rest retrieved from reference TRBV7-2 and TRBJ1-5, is GAGVSQSPSNKVTEKGKDVELRCDPISGHTALYWYRQSLGQGLEFLIYFQGNSAPDKSGLPSDRFSAERTGGSVSTLTIQRTQQEDSAVYLCASSFPGNQPQHFGDGTRLSIL.